This TCR beta chain stems from a study of cytomegalovirus exposure and HLA in healthy donors. After removal of 5 bases from V and 2 bases from J, the junction contained 9 bases not matched to a gene. The CDR3 covers 16 residues. Germline lookup yields CDR1 MGHDK and CDR2 SYGVNS. Vbeta (60) and Jbeta (13) primers were used in the PCR. Here immunoSEQ multiplex PCR was the method, and the copy in TCRdb shows in-frame clones only, minus some. The data show about 130,000 clones, with around 77% seen just once and approximately 5% held by the top ten. This clone was picked up one time. Its antigen is currently unknown. Findings and limits, study-wide: The investigators catalogued 150 to 200 TCR beta chains as cytomegalovirus-associated. TCR beta V- and J-gene trimming was later associated with a missense DCLRE1C variant. Later analysis found that TCR beta chains associated with HLA were more clonally expanded than other, equally common chains. Several of the most significant clusters appeared linked to common viral pathogens, based on a later analysis.

Material: PBMCs. This TCR derives from a man aged 25-45 years in good health and CMV-seronegative. This chain joins TRBV25-1 and TRBJ2-5; TRBD1 agrees at 9 bases. In DNA, the CDR3 is TGTGCCAGCAGTAGTCGGACAGGGGAGGAACAAGAGACCCAGTACTTC. Translation: CASSSRTGEEQETQYF.